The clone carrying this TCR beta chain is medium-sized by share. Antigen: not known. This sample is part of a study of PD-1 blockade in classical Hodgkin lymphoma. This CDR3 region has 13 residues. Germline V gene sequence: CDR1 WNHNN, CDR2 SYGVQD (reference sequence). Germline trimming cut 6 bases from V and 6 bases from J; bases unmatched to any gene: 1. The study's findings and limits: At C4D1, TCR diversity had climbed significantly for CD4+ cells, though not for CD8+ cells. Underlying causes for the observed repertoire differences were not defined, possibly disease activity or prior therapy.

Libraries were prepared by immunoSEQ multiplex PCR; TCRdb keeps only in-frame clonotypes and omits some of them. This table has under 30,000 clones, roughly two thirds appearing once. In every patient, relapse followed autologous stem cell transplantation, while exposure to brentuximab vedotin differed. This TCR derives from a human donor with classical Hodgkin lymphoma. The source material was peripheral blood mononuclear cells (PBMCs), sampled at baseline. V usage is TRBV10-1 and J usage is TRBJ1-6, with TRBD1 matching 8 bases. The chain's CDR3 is CASRDRVNSPLHF. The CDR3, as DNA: TGCGCCAGCAGGGACAGGGTTAATTCACCCCTCCACTTT.